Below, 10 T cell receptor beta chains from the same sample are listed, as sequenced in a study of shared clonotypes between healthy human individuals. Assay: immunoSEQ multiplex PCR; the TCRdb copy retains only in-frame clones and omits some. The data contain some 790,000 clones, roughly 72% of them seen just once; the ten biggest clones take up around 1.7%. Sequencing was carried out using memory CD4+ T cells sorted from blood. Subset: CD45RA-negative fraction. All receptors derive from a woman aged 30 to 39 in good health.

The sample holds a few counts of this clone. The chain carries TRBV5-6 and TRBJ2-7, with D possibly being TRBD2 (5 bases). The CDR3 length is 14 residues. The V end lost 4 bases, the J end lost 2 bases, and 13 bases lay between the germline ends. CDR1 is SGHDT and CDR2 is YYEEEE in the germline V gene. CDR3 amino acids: CASSTVNGAYEQYF. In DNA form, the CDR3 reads TGTGCCAGCAGCACGGTCAACGGGGCCTACGAGCAGTACTTC. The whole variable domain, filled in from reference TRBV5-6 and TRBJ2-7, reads DAGVTQSPTHLIKTRGQQVTLRCSPKSGHDTVSWYQQALGQGPQFIFQYYEEEERQRGNFPDRFSGHQFPNYSSELNVNALLLGDSALYLCASSTVNGAYEQYFGPGTRLTVT.

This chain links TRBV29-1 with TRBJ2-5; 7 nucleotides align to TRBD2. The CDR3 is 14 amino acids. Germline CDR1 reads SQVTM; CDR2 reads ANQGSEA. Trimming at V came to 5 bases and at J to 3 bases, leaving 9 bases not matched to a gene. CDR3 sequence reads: CSVRFRAGEETQYF. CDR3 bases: TGCAGCGTTCGGTTCAGGGCGGGAGAAGAGACCCAGTACTTC.

The CDR3 sequence: CASSSLGRSTEAFF. For the CDR3, the DNA is TGTGCCAGCAGCTCCCTAGGCCGAAGCACTGAAGCTTTCTTT. This chain uses TRBV7-9 with TRBJ1-1; no definite D call. The CDR3 has 14 amino acids. V shed 4 bases and J shed 4 bases, with 13 bases lying between them. Germline assignment: CDR1 SEHNR and CDR2 FQNEAQ (reference sequence).

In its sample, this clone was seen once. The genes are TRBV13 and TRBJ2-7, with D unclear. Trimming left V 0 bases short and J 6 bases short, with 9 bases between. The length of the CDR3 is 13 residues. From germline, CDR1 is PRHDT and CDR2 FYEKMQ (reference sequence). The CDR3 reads CASSLGVALEQYF. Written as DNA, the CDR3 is TGTGCCAGCAGCTTAGGCGTGGCCCTCGAGCAGTACTTC.

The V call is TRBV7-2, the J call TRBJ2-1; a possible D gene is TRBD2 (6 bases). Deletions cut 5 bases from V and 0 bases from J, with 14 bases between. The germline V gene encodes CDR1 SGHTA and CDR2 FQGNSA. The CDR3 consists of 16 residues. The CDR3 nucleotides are TGTGCCAGCAGCCCGGGACTCCGGAGCTCCTACAATGAGCAGTTCTTC. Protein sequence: CASSPGLRSSYNEQFF. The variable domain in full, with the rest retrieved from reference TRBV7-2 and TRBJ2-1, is GAGVSQSPSNKVTEKGKDVELRCDPISGHTALYWYRQSLGQGLEFLIYFQGNSAPDKSGLPSDRFSAERTGGSVSTLTIQRTQQEDSAVYLCASSPGLRSSYNEQFFGPGTRLTVL.

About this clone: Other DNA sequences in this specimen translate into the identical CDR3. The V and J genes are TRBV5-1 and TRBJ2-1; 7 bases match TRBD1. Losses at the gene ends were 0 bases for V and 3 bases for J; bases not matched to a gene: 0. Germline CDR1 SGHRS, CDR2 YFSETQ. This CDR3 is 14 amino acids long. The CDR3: CASSLGQGYNEQFF. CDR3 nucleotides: TGCGCCAGCAGCTTGGGACAGGGCTACAATGAGCAGTTCTTC.

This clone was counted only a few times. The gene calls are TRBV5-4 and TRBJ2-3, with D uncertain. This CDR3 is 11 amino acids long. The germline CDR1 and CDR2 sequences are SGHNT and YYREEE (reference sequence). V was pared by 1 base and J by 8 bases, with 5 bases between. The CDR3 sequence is CASSLTGTQYF. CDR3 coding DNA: TGTGCCAGCAGCTTGACGGGTACGCAGTATTTT.

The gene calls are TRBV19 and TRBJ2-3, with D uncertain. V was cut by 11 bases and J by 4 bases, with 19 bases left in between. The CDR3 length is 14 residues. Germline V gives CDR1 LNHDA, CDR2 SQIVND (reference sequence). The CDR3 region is CASSEGSPPDTQYF. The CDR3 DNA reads TGTGCCTCGTCGGAAGGCAGCCCCCCAGATACGCAGTATTTT.

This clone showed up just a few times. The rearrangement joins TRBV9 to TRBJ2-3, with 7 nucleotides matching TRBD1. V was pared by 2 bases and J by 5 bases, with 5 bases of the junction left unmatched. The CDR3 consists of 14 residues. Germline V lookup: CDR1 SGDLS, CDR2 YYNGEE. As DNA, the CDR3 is TGTGCCAGCAGCGTCCGACAGGGCCAAGATACGCAGTATTTT. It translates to CASSVRQGQDTQYF.

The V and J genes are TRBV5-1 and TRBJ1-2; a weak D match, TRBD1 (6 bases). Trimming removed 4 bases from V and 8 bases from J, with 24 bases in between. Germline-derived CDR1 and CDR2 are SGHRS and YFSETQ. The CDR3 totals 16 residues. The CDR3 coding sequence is TGCGCCAGCAGCCATCTCCCAGGGACAACCCCGGAGGGCTACACCTTC. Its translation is CASSHLPGTTPEGYTF. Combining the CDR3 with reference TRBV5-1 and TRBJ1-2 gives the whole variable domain KAGVTQTPRYLIKTRGQQVTLSCSPISGHRSVSWYQQTPGQGLQFLFEYFSETQRNKGNFPGRFSGRQFSNSRSEMNVSTLELGDSALYLCASSHLPGTTPEGYTFGSGTRLTVV.